The 31 T cell receptor beta chains presented below share a single source sample, sequenced in a study of T-cell reconstitution after alpha-beta-depleted transplantation in children. Preparation of the TCRbeta library used unique molecular identifiers. TCRdb ran MiXCR on the PCR reads and lists one entry per CDR3 protein. The sample yields tens of thousands of distinct CDR3 sequences, about 14% seen once. Sequenced material: PBMCs, mostly from graft donor cells, taken 180 days after TCRalphabeta/CD19-depleted stem cell transplant. Receptors originate from a male patient aged 2 to 10 who had a stem cell transplant for acute lymphoblastic leukemia, so the T cells may come from the graft donor.

CDR3 coding DNA: TGCGCCAGCAGCCTGGACGAAGGGGTCACCGGGGAGCTGTTTTTT. The encoded protein is CASSLDEGVTGELFF. The gene calls are TRBV4-3 and TRBJ2-2; a possible D gene is TRBD1 (5 bases). In germline, CDR1 is LGHNA, CDR2 YSLEER. The V gene lost 4 bases and the J gene lost 4 bases, with 13 bases spanning the gap. The CDR3 spans 15 residues.

This chain links TRBV7-6 with TRBJ2-1, with D possibly being TRBD2 (6 bases). Germline CDR1 is SGHVS and CDR2 is FNYEAQ. CDR3 size: 16 residues. V shed 0 bases and J shed 9 bases, with 18 bases lying between them. The CDR3 DNA sequence: TGTGCCAGCAGCTTAGCGGTAGCGGAAAAAAGAGGTGAGCAGTTCTTC. Amino acids: CASSLAVAEKRGEQFF.

The table lists this clonotype with many counts. The chain combines TRBV9 with TRBJ2-1; a possible D gene is TRBD2 (6 bases). Germline CDR1 SGDLS, CDR2 YYNGEE. This CDR3 is 14 amino acids long. The V end lost 4 bases, the J end lost 8 bases, and 16 bases lay between the germline ends. The DNA for the CDR3 is TGTGCCAGCAGCCCCGCGGGAAAGGGGTATGAGCAGTTCTTC. It yields the protein CASSPAGKGYEQFF.

V is TRBV20-1 and J is TRBJ1-4; perhaps TRBD1 as D (5 bases). The V end lost 0 bases, the J end lost 6 bases, and 11 bases lay between the germline ends. The germline CDR1 and CDR2 sequences are DFQATT and SNEGSKA (reference sequence). The CDR3 runs to 14 residues. CDR3 in amino acids: CSARDWQGDEKLFF. CDR3 sequence (DNA): TGCAGTGCTAGAGATTGGCAGGGTGATGAAAAACTGTTTTTT.

The chain has TRBV10-3 and TRBJ1-2; TRBD1 aligns across 7 bases. The V gene's germline CDR1 is ENHRY and CDR2 SYGVKD. The CDR3 consists of 13 residues. V shed 4 bases, J shed 4 bases, and the junction held 3 bases outside the gene matches. Here the CDR3 reads CAISGTGAYGYTF. The CDR3 DNA reads TGTGCCATCAGTGGGACAGGCGCCTATGGCTACACCTTC.

The gene calls are TRBV20-1 and TRBJ2-7, with 9 bases that match TRBD2. V gave up 0 bases and J gave up 2 bases; unmatched junction bases: 5. Per germline, CDR1 DFQATT and CDR2 SNEGSKA (reference sequence). CDR3 length equals 15 residues. In DNA, the CDR3 is TGCAGTGCTAGAGATGGTAGCGGGGGTCCCTACGAGCAGTACTTC. Protein sequence: CSARDGSGGPYEQYF.

The table lists this clonotype with a count of one. An end of the junction does not agree with germline; a read error may underlie this. Here the CDR3 reads CASSSQGGGEAFF. As DNA, the CDR3 is TGTGCCAGCAGCTCACAGGGAGGTGGGGAAGCGTTCTTT. J is TRBJ1-1 and V is TRBV7-9; D possibly corresponds to TRBD1 (6 bases). The germline CDR1 and CDR2 sequences are SEHNR and FQNEAQ (reference sequence). The CDR3 length is 13 residues. The complete variable domain, with remaining parts taken from reference TRBV7-9 and TRBJ1-1, reads DTGVSQNPRHKITKRGQNVTFRCDPISEHNRLYWYRQTLGQGPEFLTYFQNEAQLEKSRLLSDRFSAERPKGSFSTLEIQRTEQGDSAMYLCASSSQGGGEAFFGQGTRLTVV.

In its sample, this clonotype was seen a few times. The V and J genes are TRBV6-1 and TRBJ1-2, with D possibly being TRBD1 (6 bases). The CDR3 loop spans 14 amino acids. Germline assignment: CDR1 MNHNS and CDR2 SASEGT. V was shortened by 6 bases and J by 7 bases, with 18 bases between the two germline ends. In DNA, the CDR3 is TGTGCCAGCAGCTCACCGACAGGTTTAGTTGGCTACACCTTC. Translating it yields CASSSPTGLVGYTF.

The V call is TRBV6-2 or TRBV6-3, the J call TRBJ2-7; the D call may be TRBD1 or TRBD2 (5 bases each). Looked up from germline, CDR1 is MNHEY and CDR2 is SVGEGT. The CDR3 length is 16 residues. Trimming removed 8 bases from V and 1 base from J, with 21 bases in between. The CDR3 sequence is CASGFHPGRISYEQYF. The DNA of the CDR3 is TGTGCCAGCGGGTTCCACCCGGGACGGATATCCTACGAGCAGTACTTC.

This clonotype was counted a few times. This chain links TRBV20-1 with TRBJ2-2; D perhaps matches TRBD2 (5 bases). The CDR3 length is 15 residues. Germline assignment: CDR1 DFQATT and CDR2 SNEGSKA (reference sequence). V lost 3 bases, J lost 5 bases, and 16 bases lay in between. The CDR3 reads CSARGSALRTGELFF. CDR3 nucleotides: TGCAGTGCTAGGGGGAGTGCACTGCGAACCGGGGAGCTGTTTTTT.

This clonotype was recorded a few times. V and J are TRBV20-1 and TRBJ2-5; tentatively, D is TRBD2 (6 bases). This CDR3 contains 13 residues. Germline V lookup: CDR1 DFQATT, CDR2 SNEGSKA (reference sequence). Between the trimmed V and J ends, which lost 6 bases and 6 bases, there was a span of 17 bases. CDR3 region: CSARNGGGKTQYF. The CDR3 coding sequence is TGCAGTGCCCGCAACGGGGGTGGAAAGACCCAGTACTTC.

The chain joins TRBV28 to TRBJ2-5, with 8 positions matching TRBD1. V shed 5 bases and J 1 base; nucleotides not matched to a gene: 9. This CDR3 comprises 16 residues. The V gene's germline CDR1 is MDHEN and CDR2 SYDVKM. This CDR3 is CASSPPRQGTQETQYF. CDR3 sequence (DNA): TGTGCCAGCAGTCCCCCCCGACAGGGGACCCAAGAGACCCAGTACTTC.

This clonotype has only a few counts. V is TRBV4-2 and J is TRBJ1-1; 9 bases fit TRBD1. J gave up 0 bases and V 8 bases, and 1 base lay outside the gene matches. The length of the CDR3 is 13 residues. CDR1 and CDR2 from the germline V gene are LGHNA and YNFKEQ. The CDR3 protein is CASRDRVNTEAFF. The CDR3 DNA follows: TGTGCCAGCCGGGACAGGGTGAACACTGAAGCTTTCTTT.

This clonotype was seen at least ten times. The chain couples TRBV5-1 to TRBJ2-3; 11 nucleotides align to TRBD1. CDR3 size: 16 residues. V lost 6 bases, J lost 2 bases, and 8 bases stayed unmatched. The germline V gene encodes CDR1 SGHRS and CDR2 YFSETQ. The CDR3 DNA follows: TGCGCCAGCACCTCGGGACAGGGGGTTTTCACAGATACGCAGTATTTT. Translating gives CASTSGQGVFTDTQYF. Full variable domain (outside the CDR3, taken from reference TRBV5-1 and TRBJ2-3): KAGVTQTPRYLIKTRGQQVTLSCSPISGHRSVSWYQQTPGQGLQFLFEYFSETQRNKGNFPGRFSGRQFSNSRSEMNVSTLELGDSALYLCASTSGQGVFTDTQYFGPGTRLTVL.

V is TRBV12-3 or TRBV12-4 and J is TRBJ1-1; D perhaps matches TRBD1 (6 bases). V lost 6 bases and J 10 bases, leaving 15 bases between the germline ends. This CDR3 has 12 residues. The DNA for the CDR3 is TGTGCCAGCAGAACCAGGGGTAGAGGAGCTTTCTTT. Translated: CASRTRGRGAFF.

The chain joins TRBV28 to TRBJ1-4, with a tentative D call TRBD1 (5 bases). Germline V gene data show CDR1 as MDHEN and CDR2 as SYDVKM. Trimming cost V 7 bases and J 4 bases, with 10 bases left between them. The CDR3 sequence is 13 residues long. The CDR3 is CASTRGGNEKLFF. CDR3 DNA: TGTGCCAGCACCCGGGGGGGTAATGAAAAACTGTTTTTT.

This clonotype was observed a handful of times. CDR3 sequence (DNA): TGCGCCAGCAGCCAGAGCGGGGCCCAAGGCGAGACCCAGTACTTC. Its translation is CASSQSGAQGETQYF. This sequence joins TRBV5-1 and TRBJ2-5; 7 nucleotides agree with TRBD2. The CDR3 has 15 amino acids. The V gene's germline CDR1 is SGHRS and CDR2 YFSETQ. Losses at the gene ends were 4 bases for V and 5 bases for J; bases not matched to a gene: 11.

The chain links TRBV18 to TRBJ1-1, with D unresolved. Per germline, CDR1 KGHSH and CDR2 LQKENI. The CDR3 contains 14 residues. Trimming cost V 2 bases and J 0 bases, with 7 bases left between them. CDR3 region: CASSPTTMNTEAFF. The DNA of the CDR3 is TGTGCCAGCTCACCAACAACCATGAACACTGAAGCTTTCTTT.

This clonotype was recorded a few times. The rearrangement joins TRBV28 to TRBJ2-5; 7 bases fit TRBD2. This CDR3 is built from 17 residues. V trimming: 2 bases; J trimming: 1 base; junction bases outside the gene matches: 10. Germline V gives CDR1 MDHEN, CDR2 SYDVKM. The CDR3 DNA reads TGTGCCAGCAGTTTAGATTGGGGAGCGGGAACCCAAGAGACCCAGTACTTC. Translated: CASSLDWGAGTQETQYF.

In this sample, this clonotype turned up a few times. The CDR3 sequence: CASSYVAKAGGPKTQYF. DNA for the CDR3: TGTGCCAGCAGTTACGTGGCCAAGGCAGGGGGCCCGAAGACCCAGTACTTC. The chain links TRBV6-5 to TRBJ2-5; 8 bases line up with TRBD1. V shed 2 bases, J shed 6 bases, and the junction held 14 bases outside the gene matches. Germline CDR1 and CDR2: MNHEY and SVGAGI. CDR3 length: 17 amino acids.

This clonotype is a singleton in its sample. The chain couples TRBV6-1 to TRBJ2-3; 8 bases match TRBD1. Per germline, CDR1 MNHNS and CDR2 SASEGT. The V gene end was trimmed by 11 bases and the J gene end by 0 bases; junction bases not matched to a gene: 13. The CDR3 extends over 16 amino acids. CDR3: CAGAIRTGRSTDTQYF. For the CDR3, the DNA is TGTGCCGGGGCCATTAGGACAGGGCGAAGCACAGATACGCAGTATTTT.

This clonotype was observed a handful of times. The V gene is TRBV20-1, the J gene TRBJ1-2; D remains ambiguous. Trimming stripped 3 bases from V and 4 bases from J, with 9 bases between. Germline-derived CDR1 and CDR2 are DFQATT and SNEGSKA (reference sequence). The CDR3 runs to 12 residues. CDR3 in DNA: TGCAGTGCTAGTTTGGGAAGCTATGGCTACACCTTC. It yields the protein CSASLGSYGYTF.

J is TRBJ2-1 and V is TRBV5-4; D is unclear. This CDR3 spans 15 amino acids. Between the trimmed V and J ends, which lost 4 bases and 6 bases, there was a span of 17 bases. CDR1 and CDR2 (germline): SGHNT, YYREEE (reference sequence). The CDR3 spells CASSPGRVRGNEQFF. The CDR3 nucleotides read TGTGCCAGCAGCCCCGGACGGGTTAGAGGCAATGAGCAGTTCTTC.

As concerns this clonotype: A clone one base away is much larger, so this may be a read error. The chain carries TRBV5-1 and TRBJ2-3; tentative D call: TRBD2 (5 bases). The germline V gene encodes CDR1 SGHRS and CDR2 YFSETQ. This CDR3 is 14 amino acids long. The CDR3 coding sequence is TGCGCCAGCAGAGCGGTAATGAGCATAGATACGCAGTATTTT. This codes for CASRAVMSIDTQYF.

In this sample, this clonotype turned up a few times. The chain joins TRBV20-1 to TRBJ2-7; D is possibly TRBD1 (6 bases). The V gene lost 0 bases and the J gene lost 5 bases, with 17 bases spanning the gap. The CDR3 has 15 residues. CDR1 and CDR2 (germline): DFQATT, SNEGSKA (reference sequence). In DNA, the CDR3 is TGCAGTGCTAGAGATTGGGGGCGCGCGGTTGACGAGCAGTACTTC. Encoded protein: CSARDWGRAVDEQYF.

The chain uses TRBV9 and TRBJ1-1; TRBD1 matches 7 bases. The CDR3 has 14 amino acids. Germline trimming cut 6 bases from V and 1 base from J; bases unmatched to any gene: 6. Germline CDR1 and CDR2: SGDLS and YYNGEE. The CDR3 DNA is TGTGCCAGCACTCTCGGACAGGAGAACACTGAAGCTTTCTTT. Its translation: CASTLGQENTEAFF.

The chain is built from TRBV10-2 and TRBJ1-1; D is unclear. Germline V gene sequence: CDR1 WSHSY, CDR2 SAAADI. This CDR3 region has 11 residues. V shed 8 bases and J shed 0 bases, with 4 bases lying between them. CDR3 sequence (DNA): TGCGCCAGCTGGTTGAACACTGAAGCTTTCTTT. Protein product: CASWLNTEAFF.

The V call is TRBV6-2 or TRBV6-3, the J call TRBJ2-3; weak D call: TRBD2 (5 bases). The V end lost 11 bases, the J end lost 3 bases, and 21 bases lay between the germline ends. Germline V lookup: CDR1 MNHEY, CDR2 SVGEGT. This CDR3 has 15 residues. Here the CDR3 DNA reads TGTGCCTGCAACACCCGGGGTCGAAAGACAGATACGCAGTATTTT. Amino acid sequence: CACNTRGRKTDTQYF.

This clonotype was detected a few times. The rearrangement uses TRBV9 and TRBJ2-2; TRBD2 aligns across 9 bases. Germline CDR1 is SGDLS and CDR2 is YYNGEE. The junction had 5 bases not matched to a gene; V was cut back by 4 bases and J by 1 base. The CDR3 is 16 amino acids. The CDR3 DNA sequence: TGTGCCAGCAGCTTCCGTAGCGGGGGGAACACCGGGGAGCTGTTTTTT. This sequence encodes CASSFRSGGNTGELFF.

This clonotype came up a few times. The chain combines TRBV20-1 with TRBJ2-7; no reliable D call. Trimming left V 5 bases short and J 1 base short, with 15 bases between. The CDR3 length is 14 residues. Germline lookup yields CDR1 DFQATT and CDR2 SNEGSKA (reference sequence). This CDR3 reads CSAPIFGRSYEQYF. Here the CDR3 DNA reads TGCAGTGCTCCTATCTTCGGCCGGTCCTACGAGCAGTACTTC.

This clonotype turned up a few times. V gene TRBV27 combines with J gene TRBJ2-5; D remains unclear. The CDR3 has 16 amino acids. The V gene's germline CDR1 is MNHEY and CDR2 SMNVEV (reference sequence). V was cut by 2 bases and J by 3 bases, with 16 bases left in between. The CDR3 DNA reads as TGTGCCAGCAGTTTACTTCAAGCCTCTGGCGAAGAGACCCAGTACTTC. It encodes CASSLLQASGEETQYF.